The 24 T cell receptor beta chains presented below share a single source sample, sequenced in a study of cytomegalovirus exposure and HLA in healthy donors. PCR involved 60 Vbeta and 13 Jbeta primers. Generated by immunoSEQ multiplex PCR, the TCRdb table keeps only in-frame clones and is missing some. There are some 130,000 clones in the sample; approximately 85% occur only once, and under 2% lies in the top ten. The sample consisted of PBMCs. These receptors were collected from a boy aged 5-17 years in good health and CMV-seronegative.

The chain combines TRBV7-3 with TRBJ2-6, with TRBD1 matching over 8 bases. Trimming at V came to 4 bases and at J to 0 bases, leaving 8 bases not matched to a gene. The germline CDR1 and CDR2 sequences are SGHTA and FQGTGA. The CDR3 is 18 amino acids. The CDR3 sequence: CASSSLPGQDSGANVLTF. The CDR3 DNA reads TGTGCCAGCAGCTCACTACCGGGACAGGACTCTGGGGCCAACGTCCTGACTTTC.

V is TRBV2 and J is TRBJ2-1, with TRBD2 identical over 12 bases. V gave up 4 bases and J gave up 9 bases; unmatched junction bases: 7. CDR3 length: 15 residues. The germline V gene has CDR1 SNHLY and CDR2 FYNNEI. The CDR3 DNA follows: TGTGCCAGCAGTGCTGGAACTAGCGGGAGGTCTGAGCAGTTCTTC. Amino acids: CASSAGTSGRSEQFF.

The chain has TRBV10-1 and TRBJ2-1, with TRBD2 identical over 11 bases. In germline, CDR1 is WNHNN, CDR2 SYGVQD (reference sequence). The CDR3 has 14 amino acids. J lost 2 bases, V lost 11 bases, and 5 bases had no gene match. CDR3 in amino acids: CAGCSGRAYNEQFF. CDR3 coding DNA: TGCGCCGGGTGTAGCGGGAGGGCCTACAATGAGCAGTTCTTC.

The gene calls are TRBV5-1 and TRBJ2-1, with unresolved D. Trimming took 3 bases from V and 5 from J, leaving 3 bases between them. Per the germline V gene, CDR1 is SGHRS and CDR2 is YFSETQ. CDR3 length equals 11 residues. CDR3 amino acids: CASSSDNEQFF. The CDR3 DNA sequence: TGCGCCAGCAGCTCAGACAATGAGCAGTTCTTC.

The V gene is TRBV4-3, the J gene TRBJ2-7, with D tentatively TRBD2 (7 bases). The V and J ends lost 7 bases and 5 bases respectively, with 27 bases between them. Germline assignment: CDR1 LGHNA and CDR2 YSLEER. The CDR3 has 17 amino acids. The CDR3 bases are TGCGCCAGCACCTCAACGAAGGAGCCGGGGGGCTGGCACGAGCAGTACTTC. Translation gives CASTSTKEPGGWHEQYF.

CDR3 in DNA: TGCAGCGTTGTAGGGGGGAACACTGAAGCTTTCTTT. It encodes CSVVGGNTEAFF. The rearrangement uses TRBV29-1 and TRBJ1-1, with D possibly matching TRBD1 (6 bases). Germline CDR1 SQVTM, CDR2 ANQGSEA. V lost 4 bases and J lost 1, with 7 bases in between. The CDR3 sequence is 12 residues long.

A remark on this clone: At one end the junction does not follow the germline gene, possibly because of a read error. CDR3: CASSRDRELWIF. CDR3 in DNA: TGTGCCAGCTCACGGGACAGGGAACTTTGGATCTTC. The chain combines TRBV18 with TRBJ2-1; 9 nucleotides line up with TRBD1. The CDR3 covers 12 residues. Germline assignment: CDR1 KGHSH and CDR2 LQKENI.

The J gene is TRBJ2-5, the V gene TRBV7-2; 8 bases align to TRBD1. V shed 5 bases, J shed 5 bases, and the junction held 7 bases outside the gene matches. Looked up from germline, CDR1 is SGHTA and CDR2 is FQGNSA. This CDR3 spans 14 amino acids. The CDR3 DNA is TGTGCCAGCAGCCTGCAGGGGGCCCACGAGACCCAGTACTTC. Translated, it gives CASSLQGAHETQYF. The whole variable domain, filled in from reference TRBV7-2 and TRBJ2-5, reads GAGVSQSPSNKVTEKGKDVELRCDPISGHTALYWYRQSLGQGLEFLIYFQGNSAPDKSGLPSDRFSAERTGGSVSTLTIQRTQQEDSAVYLCASSLQGAHETQYFGPGTRLLVL.

The gene calls are TRBV7-9 and TRBJ2-2, with 11 bases aligning to TRBD2. The length of the CDR3 is 14 residues. V shed 6 bases and J 4 bases; nucleotides not matched to a gene: 1. The germline V gene encodes CDR1 SEHNR and CDR2 FQNEAQ (reference sequence). CDR3 amino acids: CASSTSGGTGELFF. The CDR3, as DNA: TGTGCCAGCAGTACTAGCGGGGGCACCGGGGAGCTGTTTTTT. Based on the CDR3 plus reference TRBV7-9 and TRBJ2-2, the full variable domain is DTGVSQNPRHKITKRGQNVTFRCDPISEHNRLYWYRQTLGQGPEFLTYFQNEAQLEKSRLLSDRFSAERPKGSFSTLEIQRTEQGDSAMYLCASSTSGGTGELFFGEGSRLTVL.

The chain carries TRBV10-3 and TRBJ1-1, with 7 bases identical to TRBD1. V lost 3 bases to trimming and J lost 7 bases; unmatched junction nucleotides: 2. Per germline, CDR1 ENHRY and CDR2 SYGVKD. The CDR3 length is 12 residues. Written as DNA, the CDR3 is TGTGCCATCAGTGAAAGGGACAGTGAAGCTTTCTTT. Its translation: CAISERDSEAFF.

V is TRBV11-2 and J is TRBJ1-1; no clear D gene. Trimming removed 5 bases from V and 10 bases from J, with 14 bases in between. Looked up from germline, CDR1 is SGHAT and CDR2 is FQNNGV. The CDR3 contains 12 residues. CDR3 sequence: CASSPREATAFF. Here the CDR3 DNA reads TGTGCCAGCAGCCCGCGGGAAGCAACAGCTTTCTTT. The full variable domain, completed using reference TRBV11-2 and TRBJ1-1, is EAGVAQSPRYKIIEKRQSVAFWCNPISGHATLYWYQQILGQGPKLLIQFQNNGVVDDSQLPKDRFSAERLKGVDSTLKIQPAKLEDSAVYLCASSPREATAFFGQGTRLTVV.

This chain connects TRBV5-1 to TRBJ2-3, with TRBD2 identical over 10 bases. The CDR3 loop spans 17 amino acids. Germline V CDR1 and CDR2: SGHRS, YFSETQ. The V gene end was trimmed by 0 bases and the J gene end by 1 base; junction bases not matched to a gene: 5. The CDR3 loop reads CASSLALAGGRTDTQYF. The CDR3 DNA is TGCGCCAGCAGCTTGGCATTAGCGGGGGGCCGCACAGATACGCAGTATTTT.

This clone came up once. The rearrangement joins TRBV6-6 to TRBJ1-5; TRBD1 might be the D (6 bases). V lost 6 bases and J 2 bases, leaving 8 bases between the germline ends. The germline CDR1 and CDR2 sequences are MNHNY and SVGAGI (reference sequence). This CDR3 comprises 13 residues. The CDR3 DNA sequence: TGTGCCAGCAGCCGACAGGGCAATCAGCCCCAGCATTTT. This sequence encodes CASSRQGNQPQHF.

The chain uses TRBV19 and TRBJ1-2; TRBD1 matches at 9 bases. The germline CDR1 and CDR2 sequences are LNHDA and SQIVND (reference sequence). The CDR3 consists of 15 residues. With V trimmed by 5 bases and J by 4 bases, 8 bases remained unmatched. DNA of the CDR3: TGTGCCAGTAGTTTAGGACAGGGGCCCCTCTATGGCTACACCTTC. Residues: CASSLGQGPLYGYTF.

The chain combines TRBV5-1 with TRBJ2-1, with TRBD2 identical over 10 bases. Germline CDR1 is SGHRS and CDR2 is YFSETQ. The V and J ends lost 4 bases and 1 base, in that order; junction bases with no gene match: 2. This CDR3 is 15 amino acids long. Here the CDR3 reads CASSPTSGSYNEQFF. In DNA, the CDR3 is TGCGCCAGCAGCCCGACTAGCGGGTCCTACAATGAGCAGTTCTTC.

The rearrangement links TRBV7-9 to TRBJ1-6, with 9 bases matching TRBD1. The V and J ends lost 5 bases and 6 bases, in that order; junction bases with no gene match: 8. The CDR3 covers 16 residues. The germline gives CDR1 SEHNR, CDR2 FQNEAQ (reference sequence). This chain's CDR3 is CASSQAPGQGNSPLHF. The CDR3 DNA reads as TGTGCCAGCAGCCAAGCACCGGGACAGGGTAATTCACCCCTCCACTTT.

The chain is built from TRBV19 and TRBJ2-1; the D is unclear. The germline CDR1 and CDR2 sequences are LNHDA and SQIVND (reference sequence). The CDR3 is 15 amino acids. V shed 5 bases and J shed 4 bases, with 15 bases lying between them. The DNA for the CDR3 is TGTGCCAGTAGTCCCCTCGGCGGCTTATACAATGAGCAGTTCTTC. The encoded protein is CASSPLGGLYNEQFF.

Comments on this clone: At one of its ends the junction is not consistent with the germline gene, which may arise from a read error. The chain has TRBV11-2 and TRBJ2-2, with D maybe TRBD2 (6 bases). Per germline, CDR1 SGHAT and CDR2 FQNNGV. This CDR3 has 12 residues. For the CDR3, the DNA is TGTGCCAGCAGCTTAGTCACCGGGGGGCTGTTTTTT. Encoded protein: CASSLVTGGLFF.

This chain joins TRBV27 and TRBJ2-3, with 12 bases fitting TRBD2. Trimming removed 3 bases from V and 4 bases from J; junction bases left unmatched: 5. The CDR3 has 16 amino acids. In germline, CDR1 is MNHEY, CDR2 SMNVEV (reference sequence). The DNA for the CDR3 is TGTGCCAGCAGTTTCCTTACTAGCGGGGGGTCAGATACGCAGTATTTT. It codes for CASSFLTSGGSDTQYF.

The chain links TRBV27 to TRBJ1-2, with no clear D. V was clipped by 6 bases and J by 7 bases, with 15 bases between them. The CDR3 is 13 residues long. Germline values: CDR1 MNHEY, CDR2 SMNVEV (reference sequence). The CDR3 bases are TGTGCCAGCAGGGAAGTCGGGCGGGGTGGCTACACCTTC. Its protein is CASREVGRGGYTF.

This chain connects TRBV11-2 to TRBJ1-2; the D gene is possibly TRBD1 (6 bases). The V gene's germline CDR1 is SGHAT and CDR2 FQNNGV. V lost 1 base, J lost 6 bases, and 9 bases lay in between. The CDR3 totals 13 residues. The CDR3 nucleotides read TGTGCCAGCAGCTTAGTCTCAGGGGATGGCTACACCTTC. Translated: CASSLVSGDGYTF.

This rearrangement joins TRBV4-2 to TRBJ1-1; no definite D call. Germline CDR1 and CDR2: LGHNA and YNFKEQ. Trimming removed 1 base from V and 10 bases from J, with 22 bases in between. This CDR3 is built from 16 residues. In nucleotides, the CDR3 is TGTGCCAGCAGCCAAGCTGGAAAGAATGACGGGATAGGAGCTTTCTTT. It codes for CASSQAGKNDGIGAFF.

This clone showed up just once. The J gene is TRBJ2-1, the V gene TRBV2, with 12 bases matching TRBD2. V was clipped by 2 bases and J by 9 bases; unmatched bases: 8. From germline, CDR1 is SNHLY and CDR2 FYNNEI. There are 16 residues in the CDR3. This CDR3 reads CASSETASGGAGEQFF. CDR3 in DNA: TGTGCCAGCAGTGAAACTGCTAGCGGGGGGGCGGGTGAGCAGTTCTTC.

Only a few counts were recorded for this clone. This chain connects TRBV19 to TRBJ1-1; 9 bases match TRBD1. The trim removed 6 bases at V and 3 bases at J, leaving 2 bases unmatched. Germline lookup yields CDR1 LNHDA and CDR2 SQIVND (reference sequence). The CDR3 length is 13 residues. The CDR3 loop reads CASRYRGHTEAFF. The CDR3 DNA sequence: TGTGCCAGTAGATACAGGGGGCACACTGAAGCTTTCTTT.